The present entry profiles one T cell receptor (beta chain) with its context. Its antigen remains unidentified. The data stem from a study of response to subunit inactivated influenza vaccine. Study results and caveats: It was the authors' suggestion that each seasonal influenza vaccination recruits few new T cells.

MiXCR, run by TCRdb on the RT-PCR reads, gives a single entry per CDR3 protein. The table shows around 470,000 distinct CDR3 sequences, with approximately 7.8% occurring only once. The clonotype originates from a man aged 50 to 69 who received an inactivated influenza vaccine. The material was PBMCs from blood, obtained around 25 months after vaccination.

CDR3 nucleotide sequence: TGTGCCAGCAGCGGGGGGTTCTACGAGCAGTACTTC. This codes for CASSGGFYEQYF. The chain carries TRBV12-3 or TRBV12-4 and TRBJ2-7; 7 bases line up with TRBD2. V lost 6 bases, J lost 3 bases, and 2 bases stayed unmatched. This CDR3 comprises 12 residues.